This TCR beta chain was sequenced in a study of shared clonotypes between healthy human individuals. Of note for this clone: No antigen is known for it. This sample includes further DNA sequences coding for the same CDR3.

Generated by immunoSEQ multiplex PCR, the TCRdb table keeps only in-frame clones and is missing some. Of about 2,200,000 clones in the sample, about 93% were seen once. The V gene end was trimmed by 2 bases and the J gene end by 3 bases; junction bases not matched to a gene: 3. The CDR3 runs 15 residues. Germline V CDR1 and CDR2: SGHRS, YFSETQ. Selected positively for CCR7 and CD45RO-negative, naive CD8 cells excluded terminally differentiated effector memory CD45RA+ cells. Broader study findings: An effect of sequencing depth on clonotype sharing among donors was expected.

The sample consisted of naive CD8+ T cells from PBMCs. This chain uses TRBV5-1 with TRBJ2-2, with 8 bases identical to TRBD1. This clonotype originated in a man younger than 35 in good health. Some clones in this sample may be carry-over from other donors' samples. As DNA, the CDR3 is TGCGCCAGCAGCTTAGGACAGGGATACACCGGGGAGCTGTTTTTT. Amino acid sequence: CASSLGQGYTGELFF.